Below, one T cell receptor (beta chain) is given with its context. What it recognizes is unknown. This sample is drawn from a study of post-analysis software for immune sequencing data. Incorporated into the TCR beta cDNA libraries were unique molecular identifiers, which served to reduce PCR and sequencing biases. Using its own MiXCR run on the PCR reads, TCRdb lists one record per CDR3 protein. The sample lists 750,000 to 950,000 distinct CDR3 sequences, about 57% occurring once. General observations from the study: Patients used about five TRBV segments, including TRBV5-6, TRBV5-1 and TRBV20-1, more often than controls.

Germline trimming cut 1 base from V and 1 base from J; bases unmatched to any gene: 7. This CDR3 has 19 amino acids. In germline, CDR1 is SGHKS, CDR2 YYEKEE (reference sequence). Sequenced input: blood. V and J are TRBV5-5 and TRBJ2-1; the match to TRBD2 covers 14 bases. The receptor comes from a girl under 18 with multiple sclerosis. CDR3 coding DNA: TGTGCCAGCAGCTTGTCGAGGACTAGCGGGGGGTTTTCCTACAATGAGCAGTTCTTC. Protein: CASSLSRTSGGFSYNEQFF. The complete variable domain, with remaining parts taken from reference TRBV5-5 and TRBJ2-1, reads DAGVTQSPTHLIKTRGQQVTLRCSPISGHKSVSWYQQVLGQGPQFIFQYYEKEERGRGNFPDRFSARQFPNYSSELNVNALLLGDSALYLCASSLSRTSGGFSYNEQFFGPGTRLTVL.